Reported below is one T cell receptor (beta chain). Its specificity is not known. Trimming took 4 bases from V and 9 from J; bases not matched to a gene: 15. The CDR3 consists of 18 residues. Germline CDR1 reads MDHEN; CDR2 reads SYDVKM. This sample is drawn from a study of T cells in Graves' hyperthyroidism and ophthalmopathy. Overall study results and limits: Ophthalmopathy could be told apart from stable hyperthyroidism with a 13 V-J model. Blood held most thyroid clonotypes expanded above 0.001 frequency.

Amplification targeted TCR beta CDR3 regions from RNA transcripts. A first-round RT-PCR of the TCR CDR3 used the HTBI primer set. TCRdb analysed the multiplex PCR reads with MiXCR anew, one entry per CDR3 protein. The table has 500,000 to 750,000 distinct CDR3 sequences, 13% to 15% seen once. This clonotype originated in a woman in her late teens or twenties with Graves' ophthalmopathy. The sample consisted of blood. V usage is TRBV28 and J usage is TRBJ2-1, with 13 bases aligning to TRBD2. CDR3 amino acids: CASSSSLGLAGPQGEQFF. The CDR3 nucleotides read TGTGCCAGCAGTTCCTCTCTGGGACTAGCGGGACCCCAGGGTGAGCAGTTCTTC. Full variable domain (missing parts from reference TRBV28 and TRBJ2-1): DVKVTQSSRYLVKRTGEKVFLECVQDMDHENMFWYRQDPGLGLRLIYFSYDVKMKEKGDIPEGYSVSREKKERFSLILESASTNQTSMYLCASSSSLGLAGPQGEQFFGPGTRLTVL.